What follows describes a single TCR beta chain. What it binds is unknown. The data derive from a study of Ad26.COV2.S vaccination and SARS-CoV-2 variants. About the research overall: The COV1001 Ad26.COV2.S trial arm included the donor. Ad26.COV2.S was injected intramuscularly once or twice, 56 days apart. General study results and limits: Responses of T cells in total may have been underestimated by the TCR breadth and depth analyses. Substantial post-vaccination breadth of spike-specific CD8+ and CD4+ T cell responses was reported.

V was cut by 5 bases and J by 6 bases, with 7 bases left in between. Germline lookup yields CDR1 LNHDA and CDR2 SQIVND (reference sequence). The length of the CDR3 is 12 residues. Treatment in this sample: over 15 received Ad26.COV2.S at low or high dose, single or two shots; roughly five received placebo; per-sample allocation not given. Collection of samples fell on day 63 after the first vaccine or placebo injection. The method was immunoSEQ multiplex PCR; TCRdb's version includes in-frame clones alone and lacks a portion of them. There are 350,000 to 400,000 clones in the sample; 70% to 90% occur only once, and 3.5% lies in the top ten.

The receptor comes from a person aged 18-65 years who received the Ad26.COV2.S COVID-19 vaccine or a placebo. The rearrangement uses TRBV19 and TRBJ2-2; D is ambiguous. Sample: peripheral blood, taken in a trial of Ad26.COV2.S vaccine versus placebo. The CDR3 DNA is TGTGCCAGTAGTGTTGGGGCCGGGGAGCTGTTTTTT. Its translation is CASSVGAGELFF.